This record looks at one T cell receptor beta chain sequence and its context. The antigen it binds to is not known. No clone much larger than this one lies a single base away; base qualities are absent. The entry originates in a study of T cell responses to AZD1222 COVID-19 vaccine (dated by TCRdb to the early 2020s). For context, the study as a whole: TCR sequencing was performed for over 230 trial participants, of whom about 200 were given two doses of AZD1222 and some 26 were given two doses of MenACWY control vaccine. Enrollment into the trials was organized by age into subgroups of 18-55, 56-69 and 70-plus years, and those subgroups contained roughly 140, 27 and 60 TCR-sequenced participants, respectively.

The CDR3 regions of human TCRbeta chains were analyzed by immunosequencing. The source study handled its data this way. Repertoire TCRs were checked for matches against a reference library of SARS-CoV-2-specific TCRs that had been generated using the MIRA antigen-specificity platform. Breadth was defined as the fraction of unique TCRs that were SARS-CoV-2-associated. Depth was defined as the fraction of total T cells that were SARS-CoV-2-associated. Using the MIRA data, every spike-specific TCR was mapped to the spike region that the TCR reacted to and assigned to either a CD4 or a CD8 class. Log10-transformed breadth and depth values were compared by one-way ANOVA with Sidak's multiple comparisons tests. This is the immuneACCESS table as TCRdb keeps it, with only in-frame sequences that have V and J called. A part of the clones is gone; compared with another copy, unresolved V genes explain less than half, and the rest is unexplained. V, J and clone size were drawn from that table, and D and trimming were deduced from the DNA. The sample profile shows 100,000 to 140,000 clones; 70% to 90% of them were found once. The ten top clones hold around 5% of the sample.

The label giving this sample's time point can be read as: about 28 days (+/-7) after the second vaccine dose. AZD1222 recipients whose second dose came at about 4 weeks and those whose second dose came at about 12 weeks were combined into one group, since spike-specific TCR depth and breadth did not differ between the two schedules. The vaccinee samples were drawn from two UK trials, COV001 and COV002, one of which was a single-blind randomized controlled phase 2/3 trial testing AZD1222 (ChAdOx1 nCoV-19) in healthy adults. For TCRbeta chain sequencing, PBMC samples were collected from trial participants at day 0 and at day 28 after the second dose. The CDR3 has 13 amino acids, counting the end cysteine and phenylalanine. CDR3 DNA only is kept here, 39 bases in frame from base 1. Taken from the germline V gene, the CDR1 and CDR2 loops are SNHLY and FYNNEI. V lost 6 bases and J lost 1 base, and the count of bases not matched to a germline gene is 0.

What the authors observed across the whole study: The 56-69-year group was small, and its depth increase did not reach significance, likely because of low power. Because no day 14 peak-response samples were available, the repertoires could be characterized only after the peak T cell response. Most participants were white British and females outnumbered males, and the authors suggested that clonal diversity may have been underestimated. The whole spike protein was spanned by vaccine-associated CD4 TCRs, and dominant responses were seen in regions 160-218 and 743-854. Epitopes outside the regions mutated in the B.1.351 and B.1.1.7 variants were reportedly recognized by nearly half of the unique spike-specific TCRs. After two AZD1222 doses, spike-specific TCR breadth and depth were significantly higher than at day 0 and than in MenACWY recipients. Conclusions about previously exposed vaccinees were limited because only a handful of AZD1222 recipients were SARS-CoV-2 seropositive at baseline.

This receptor chain uses TRBV2 and TRBJ2-3, with TRBD1 matching 8 junction bases. The clonotype was recovered from an adult who received the AZD1222 COVID-19 vaccine. The sample was peripheral blood, taken 28 days after the second AZD1222 dose. The nucleotide sequence is TGTGCCAGCAGGGACAGGGGCACAGATACGCAGTATTTT. Translation gives CASRDRGTDTQYF.